This T cell receptor (beta chain) was identified in a study of radiotherapy plus CTLA-4 blockade in lung cancer. The study, taken as a whole, reports: Early blood T cell clone dynamics reportedly forecast response best, with interferon-beta. Following radiotherapy plus ipilimumab, tumor-derived TCR clones expanded in the blood.

Trimming left V 0 bases short and J 10 bases short, with 16 bases between. Germline values: CDR1 MNHEY, CDR2 SMNVEV (reference sequence). The CDR3 is made up of 16 amino acids. Clones were sequenced by immunoSEQ multiplex PCR, and TCRdb holds only the in-frame ones, with some missing. This sample has some 120,000 clones; approximately 80% occur once, and the top ten carry about 3.3%. With regard to this clone: Its matching antigen is unknown.

Sequences were derived from peripheral blood, sampled from a patient treated with radiotherapy plus ipilimumab. The chain uses TRBV27 and TRBJ1-6; weak D call: TRBD1 (5 bases). The receptor was derived from a human donor with non-small cell lung cancer that progressed on radiotherapy plus ipilimumab. Some clones in this sample may be carry-over from other donors' samples. This CDR3 is CASSLSRGSVGSPLHF. DNA of the CDR3: TGTGCCAGCAGTTTATCTCGGGGCTCCGTAGGATCACCCCTCCACTTT.